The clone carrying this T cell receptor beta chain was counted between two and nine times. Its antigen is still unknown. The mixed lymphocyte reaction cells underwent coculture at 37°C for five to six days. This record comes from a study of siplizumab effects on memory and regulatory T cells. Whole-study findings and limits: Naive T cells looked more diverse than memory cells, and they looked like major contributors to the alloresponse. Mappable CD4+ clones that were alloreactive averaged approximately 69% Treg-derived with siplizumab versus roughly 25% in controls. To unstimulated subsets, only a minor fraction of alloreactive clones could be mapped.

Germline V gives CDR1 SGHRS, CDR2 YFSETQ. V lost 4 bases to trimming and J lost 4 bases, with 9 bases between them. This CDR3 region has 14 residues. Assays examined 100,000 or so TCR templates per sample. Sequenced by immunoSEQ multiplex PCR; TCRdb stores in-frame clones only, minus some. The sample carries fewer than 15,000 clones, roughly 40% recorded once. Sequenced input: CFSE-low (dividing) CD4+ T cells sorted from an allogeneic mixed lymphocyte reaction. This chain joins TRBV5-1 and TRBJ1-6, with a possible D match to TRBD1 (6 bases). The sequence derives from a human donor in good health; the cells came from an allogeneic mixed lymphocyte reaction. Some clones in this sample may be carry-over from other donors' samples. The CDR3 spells CASSSGQYNSPLHF. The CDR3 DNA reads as TGCGCCAGCAGCAGCGGACAGTATAATTCACCCCTCCACTTT.